This T cell receptor beta chain was observed in a study of T-cell memory formation after mild COVID-19. Study-wide background: Across donors, TCR clusters were largely donor specific. General study points: The pre-infection memory compartment contained some responding clones, suggesting cross-reactive memory joined. CD4+ clones that contracted lay mainly in CM and EM; CD8+ ones lay in EMRA.

TCRdb passed the 5' RACE reads through MiXCR, listing each CDR3 protein once. Among 210,000 or so distinct CDR3 sequences listed, roughly a tenth were seen once. The germline V gene encodes CDR1 SGHRS and CDR2 YFSETQ. V lost 4 bases to trimming and J lost 5 bases; unmatched junction nucleotides: 7. The CDR3 length is 15 residues. Worth noting for this clonotype: As yet, its antigen is unknown.

The sequence derives from a man younger than 35 who had mild COVID-19 (a few samples of this study predate the infection). Cell type and time point are not known. The sequencing input was PBMCs or a T cell subset sorted from them (not recorded which). The chain uses TRBV5-1 and TRBJ2-7, with TRBD2 identical over 12 bases. The CDR3 region has the DNA TGCGCCAGCAGCATCGGAACTAGCGGGGGGCACGAGCAGTACTTC. It translates to CASSIGTSGGHEQYF.